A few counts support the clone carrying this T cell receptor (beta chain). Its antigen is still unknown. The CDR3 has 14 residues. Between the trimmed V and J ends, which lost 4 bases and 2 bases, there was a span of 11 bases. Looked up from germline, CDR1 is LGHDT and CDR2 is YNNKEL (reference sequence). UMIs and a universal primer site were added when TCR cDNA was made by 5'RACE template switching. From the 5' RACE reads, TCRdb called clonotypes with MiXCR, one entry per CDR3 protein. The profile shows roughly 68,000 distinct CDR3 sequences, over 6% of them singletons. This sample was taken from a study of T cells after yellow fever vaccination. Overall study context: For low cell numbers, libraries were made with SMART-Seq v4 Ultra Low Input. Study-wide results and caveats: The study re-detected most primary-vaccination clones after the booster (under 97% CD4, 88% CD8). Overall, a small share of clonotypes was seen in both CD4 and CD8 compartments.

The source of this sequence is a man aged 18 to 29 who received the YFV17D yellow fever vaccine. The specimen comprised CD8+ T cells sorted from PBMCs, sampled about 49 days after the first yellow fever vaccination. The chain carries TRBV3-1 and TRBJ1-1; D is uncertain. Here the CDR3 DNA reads TGTGCCAGCAGCCCCCGGACGGTTAACACTGAAGCTTTCTTT. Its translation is CASSPRTVNTEAFF.